These T cell receptor beta chains were read from a single sample in a study of blood T cells in healthy people across ages. TCRdb re-called the 5' RACE reads with MiXCR, one entry per CDR3 protein. The data show about 1,400,000 distinct CDR3 sequences, about 43% seen once. The sequencing input was blood. The receptors originated from a woman under 30 in good health. Both conserved end residues are part of each CDR3. Fields, in order: J gene, D gene, V gene, clone size, CDR3 DNA, CDR3 protein. The D gene is left open where the match is weak. Not all rows give a size; the values are once, few, many and, for expanded clones, a class.

J: TRBJ2-7
D: TRBD1
V: TRBV20-1
size: NA
DNA: TGCAGTGCTATAGACAGGGCAGGCTACGAGCAGTACTTC
CDR3: CSAIDRAGYEQYF

J: TRBJ1-1
D: NA
V: TRBV29-1
size: NA
DNA: TGCAGCGTTGACGACAGTACGAACACTGAAGCTTTCTTT
CDR3: CSVDDSTNTEAFF

J: TRBJ2-1
D: TRBD1
V: TRBV20-1
size: few
DNA: TGCAGTGCCACCGGGACAGCTAATGAGCAGTTCTTC
CDR3: CSATGTANEQFF

J: TRBJ1-2
D: TRBD1
V: TRBV20-1
size: NA
DNA: TGCAGTGCCTCCCTGCCCGGGACAGCCTATGGCTACACCTTC
CDR3: CSASLPGTAYGYTF

J: TRBJ2-3
D: NA
V: TRBV20-1
size: few
DNA: TGCAGTGCTAGAGATAACGCACGGAACACAGATACGCAGTATTTT
CDR3: CSARDNARNTDTQYF

J: TRBJ2-3
D: TRBD2
V: TRBV11-2
size: few
DNA: TGTGCCAGCAGCTTAATGGTCAGCGGGAGGGGCTTAATAGATACGCAGTATTTT
CDR3: CASSLMVSGRGLIDTQYF

J: TRBJ1-1
D: NA
V: TRBV3-1
size: NA
DNA: TGTGCCAGCAGTCGGGGTACTAACGCTGAAGCTTTCTTT
CDR3: CASSRGTNAEAFF

J: TRBJ2-3
D: NA
V: TRBV5-1
size: few
DNA: TGCGCCAGCAGCCTCGGGGGTTCAGGCACAGATACGCAGTATTTT
CDR3: CASSLGGSGTDTQYF

J: TRBJ1-1
D: TRBD1
V: TRBV4-1
size: NA
DNA: TGCGCCAGCAGCCAAGAACGAAGGGGACAGGGAAGGGGCACTGAAGCTTTCTTT
CDR3: CASSQERRGQGRGTEAFF

J: TRBJ2-1
D: NA
V: TRBV9
size: NA
DNA: TGTGCCAGCAGCGTCGGGCTAGCGGACCCAGGGGATAATGAGCAGTTCTTC
CDR3: CASSVGLADPGDNEQFF

J: TRBJ1-2
D: TRBD1
V: TRBV7-9
size: NA
DNA: TGTGCCAGCAGCGTCGGGACAGGCAAGGGCTATGGCTACACCTTC
CDR3: CASSVGTGKGYGYTF

J: TRBJ2-7
D: NA
V: TRBV5-1
size: few
DNA: TGCGCCAGCAGCTTGGGCGGCCTGGATGGGCTCGAGCAGTACTTC
CDR3: CASSLGGLDGLEQYF

J: TRBJ2-2
D: TRBD1
V: TRBV4-1
size: few
DNA: TGCGCCAGCAGCCACCAATTACGGACAGGGGCGATCGACACCGGGGAGCTGTTTTTT
CDR3: CASSHQLRTGAIDTGELFF

J: TRBJ2-5
D: TRBD1
V: TRBV9
size: NA
DNA: TGTGCCAGCAGCGTGGGCGCTGGACAGGGGGTTTGGGAGACCCAGTACTTC
CDR3: CASSVGAGQGVWETQYF

J: TRBJ1-1
D: NA
V: TRBV29-1
size: NA
DNA: TGCAGCGTTGAAGAGGCTTACACTGAAGCTTTCTTT
CDR3: CSVEEAYTEAFF

J: TRBJ2-1
D: NA
V: TRBV5-1
size: NA
DNA: TGCGCCAGCAGCTTGGCGCAGCCCGGAAACAATGAGCAGTTCTTC
CDR3: CASSLAQPGNNEQFF

J: TRBJ1-6
D: NA
V: TRBV10-3
size: few
DNA: TGTGCCATCAGTGAGTCGGGACCAGGGAGGCCTGTCGACCTCTATAATTCACCCCTCCACTTT
CDR3: CAISESGPGRPVDLYNSPLHF

J: TRBJ1-4
D: NA
V: TRBV20-1
size: NA
DNA: TGCAGTGCTGTCGGGACGGCACCTAATGAAAAACTGTTTTTT
CDR3: CSAVGTAPNEKLFF

J: TRBJ1-6
D: NA
V: TRBV3-1
size: few
DNA: TGTGCCAGCAGCCCACGGGACGGGGGTAATTCACCCCTCCACTTT
CDR3: CASSPRDGGNSPLHF

J: TRBJ2-7
D: TRBD2
V: TRBV20-1
size: NA
DNA: TGCAGTGCCACAGCGGGGTACGAGCAGTACTTC
CDR3: CSATAGYEQYF

J: TRBJ1-6
D: NA
V: TRBV5-1
size: few
DNA: TGCGCCAGCAGCTTGGAATCGGAGGGCTATAATTCACCCCTCCACTTT
CDR3: CASSLESEGYNSPLHF

J: TRBJ1-4
D: NA
V: TRBV27
size: few
DNA: TGTGCCAGCAGCATCGGGTCCCTGGGGGAAAAACTGTTTTTT
CDR3: CASSIGSLGEKLFF

J: TRBJ2-3
D: TRBD2
V: TRBV6-5
size: NA
DNA: TGTGCCAGCAGTTCCCCTTTAGGGACTAGCGGGGGGGCCGGCACAGATACGCAGTTTTTT
CDR3: CASSSPLGTSGGAGTDTQFF

J: TRBJ2-3
D: TRBD2
V: TRBV5-1
size: few
DNA: TGCGCCAGCAGCTTCTTCGGGGGGAGCACAGATACGCAGTATTTT
CDR3: CASSFFGGSTDTQYF

J: TRBJ1-1
D: TRBD1
V: TRBV10-3
size: few
DNA: TGTGCCATCAACTCAGGGGGCACTGAAGCTTTCTTT
CDR3: CAINSGGTEAFF

J: TRBJ2-1
D: NA
V: TRBV3-1
size: NA
DNA: TGTGCCAGCAGCCAGCCACAGGGCTCCGGGGATGAGCAGTTCTTC
CDR3: CASSQPQGSGDEQFF

J: TRBJ2-1
D: NA
V: TRBV14
size: NA
DNA: TGTGCCAGCAGCCAACTTGGTCCCGATGAGCAGTTCTTC
CDR3: CASSQLGPDEQFF

J: TRBJ2-3
D: NA
V: TRBV19
size: NA
DNA: TGTGCCAGTAGCTCTGGAGGGGTGGAATTGAGCACAGATACGCAGTATTTT
CDR3: CASSSGGVELSTDTQYF

J: TRBJ1-2
D: TRBD1
V: TRBV7-9
size: NA
DNA: TGTGCCAGCAGCTTAACACAGGGGGGGATCACCTTC
CDR3: CASSLTQGGITF